The 18 T cell receptor beta chains below were found in one sample sequenced in a study of T cell responses to AZD1222 COVID-19 vaccine. Profiling relied on immunoSEQ multiplex PCR, and the TCRdb table lists in-frame clones only, not all of them. The table records 150,000 or so clones, around 90% of them present only once. The input for sequencing was peripheral blood, taken 28 days after the second AZD1222 dose. Every receptor here comes from an adult who received the AZD1222 COVID-19 vaccine.

The J gene is TRBJ2-1, the V gene TRBV6-5, with D perhaps TRBD1 (5 bases). Germline assignment: CDR1 MNHEY and CDR2 SVGAGI. The CDR3 has 12 amino acids. With 2 bases removed from V and 13 bases from J, the gap between germline ends came to 12 bases. Here the CDR3 reads CASSYPWTIQFF. The CDR3 bases are TGTGCCAGCAGTTACCCGTGGACAATCCAGTTCTTC.

The chain joins TRBV21-1 to TRBJ2-2. TRBV21-1 has pseudogene status. This CDR3 contains 16 residues. CDR3 sequence reads: CASPTDGCVKNGELFF. CDR3 in DNA: TGTGCCAGCCCCACGGACGGGTGCGTGAAGAACGGGGAGCTGTTTTTT.

The chain uses TRBV21-1 and TRBJ1-1. TRBV21-1 is listed as a pseudogene. The CDR3 contains 11 residues. CDR3 sequence (DNA): TGTGCCAGCAGCAGCCTTCCCGGAGCTTTCTTT. Protein: CASSSLPGAFF.

The chain combines TRBV29-1 with TRBJ1-1; a possible D gene is TRBD1 (5 bases). Trimming left V 4 bases short and J 8 bases short, with 14 bases between. The V gene's germline CDR1 is SQVTM and CDR2 ANQGSEA. This CDR3 has 12 residues. This chain's CDR3 is CSVGGTDLEAFF. CDR3 DNA sequence: TGCAGCGTTGGTGGGACGGACCTCGAAGCTTTCTTT.

This chain connects TRBV9 to TRBJ2-3, with D hard to call. Germline CDR1 SGDLS, CDR2 YYNGEE. CDR3 length equals 14 residues. Trimming left V 0 bases short and J 2 bases short, with 7 bases between. The CDR3: CASSVVASTDTQYF. The CDR3 DNA sequence: TGTGCCAGCAGCGTAGTAGCTTCCACAGATACGCAGTATTTT.

This clone turned up a few times. The chain has TRBV4-2 and TRBJ2-1, with D maybe TRBD1 (5 bases). This CDR3 spans 17 amino acids. In germline, CDR1 is LGHNA, CDR2 YNFKEQ. Between the trimmed V and J ends, which lost 4 bases and 0 bases, there was a span of 16 bases. The CDR3 loop reads CASSRGAETSSYNEQFF. CDR3 bases: TGTGCCAGCAGCCGTGGGGCGGAAACGAGCTCCTACAATGAGCAGTTCTTC.

The rearrangement links TRBV2 to TRBJ2-7, with D perhaps TRBD2 (6 bases). Looked up from germline, CDR1 is SNHLY and CDR2 is FYNNEI. V was shortened by 8 bases and J by 5 bases, with 16 bases between the two germline ends. This CDR3 has 13 residues. CDR3 sequence (DNA): TGTGCCAGCCGGGGGTTGTTGGTCCACGAGCAGTACTTC. Translating gives CASRGLLVHEQYF.

Concerning this clone itself: The identical CDR3 is also encoded by other nucleotide sequences in the sample. The chain joins TRBV12-3 or TRBV12-4 to TRBJ1-6; tentatively, D is TRBD1 (6 bases). Trimming pared 4 bases from V and 8 bases from J, leaving 6 bases between. The CDR3 length is 12 residues. CDR3 bases: TGTGCCAGCAGTTCAGGGGATTCACCCCTCCACTTT. This translates into CASSSGDSPLHF.

The gene calls are TRBV4-1 and TRBJ1-2; D gene uncertain. This CDR3 contains 16 residues. Looked up from germline, CDR1 is MGHRA and CDR2 is YSYEKL. V was shortened by 0 bases and J by 4 bases, with 15 bases between the two germline ends. CDR3 residues: CASSQDVAGWGYGYTF. As DNA, the CDR3 is TGCGCCAGCAGCCAAGATGTGGCAGGCTGGGGCTATGGCTACACCTTC.

This clone came up once. The genes are TRBV10-1 and TRBJ2-1; D is undetermined. The CDR3 runs to 11 residues. Germline V gene sequence: CDR1 WNHNN, CDR2 SYGVQD (reference sequence). Trimming removed 4 bases at V and 5 bases at J, with 3 bases between. CDR3 amino acids: CASSGDNEQFF. CDR3 in DNA: TGCGCCAGCAGTGGGGACAATGAGCAGTTCTTC.

CDR3 nucleotides: TGCGCCAGCAGCCCCGGAGGTGCCTATGGCTACACCTTC. Protein: CASSPGGAYGYTF. The chain is built from TRBV5-1 and TRBJ1-2; unclear D gene. CDR1 is SGHRS and CDR2 is YFSETQ in the germline V gene. V dropped 4 bases and J dropped 4 bases, with 11 bases sitting between them. The length of the CDR3 is 13 residues. The complete variable domain, with remaining parts taken from reference TRBV5-1 and TRBJ1-2, reads KAGVTQTPRYLIKTRGQQVTLSCSPISGHRSVSWYQQTPGQGLQFLFEYFSETQRNKGNFPGRFSGRQFSNSRSEMNVSTLELGDSALYLCASSPGGAYGYTFGSGTRLTVV.

This clone was observed once. V usage is TRBV18 and J usage is TRBJ1-4, with unresolved D. Germline lookup yields CDR1 KGHSH and CDR2 LQKENI. The V gene lost 0 bases and the J gene lost 6 bases, with 8 bases spanning the gap. This CDR3 is 14 amino acids long. CDR3 sequence (DNA): TGTGCCAGCTCACCACCGGACTTCTATGAAAAACTGTTTTTT. Residues: CASSPPDFYEKLFF.

V is TRBV11-2 and J is TRBJ2-3, with D perhaps TRBD1 (6 bases). The V gene's germline CDR1 is SGHAT and CDR2 FQNNGV. The CDR3 covers 16 residues. With 5 bases removed from V and 5 bases from J, the gap between germline ends came to 20 bases. The CDR3 here is CASSPTSGTYEDTQYF. DNA for the CDR3: TGTGCCAGCAGCCCTACCTCTGGGACATACGAAGATACGCAGTATTTT.

The chain has TRBV4-1 and TRBJ2-2; D possibly corresponds to TRBD2 (5 bases). The V end lost 1 base, the J end lost 0 bases, and 9 bases lay between the germline ends. The CDR3 extends over 16 amino acids. Germline V lookup: CDR1 MGHRA, CDR2 YSYEKL. The CDR3 DNA reads as TGCGCCAGCAGCCAAGTTCCGGGGTCGAACACCGGGGAGCTGTTTTTT. It yields the protein CASSQVPGSNTGELFF.

The chain couples TRBV4-1 to TRBJ1-5; weak D call: TRBD1 (5 bases). V lost 0 bases and J 0 bases, leaving 18 bases between the germline ends. Germline V gene data show CDR1 as MGHRA and CDR2 as YSYEKL. The CDR3 runs 19 residues. This chain's CDR3 is CASSQEAGSFLGSNQPQHF. Here the CDR3 DNA reads TGCGCCAGCAGCCAAGAGGCAGGGAGCTTTTTAGGTAGCAATCAGCCCCAGCATTTT.

This clone was counted a single time. The chain couples TRBV19 to TRBJ2-1, with TRBD2 as a possible D gene (5 bases). This CDR3 is built from 16 residues. The V gene lost 6 bases and the J gene lost 0 bases, with 15 bases spanning the gap. In germline, CDR1 is LNHDA, CDR2 SQIVND (reference sequence). This CDR3 reads CASRRTDSTSYNEQFF. CDR3 bases: TGTGCCAGTAGGCGGACGGACTCGACCTCCTACAATGAGCAGTTCTTC.

The CDR3 DNA sequence: TGCGCCAGCAGCCACCGACTAGGTTCCTACGAGCAGTACTTC. Amino acids: CASSHRLGSYEQYF. The chain carries TRBV4-1 and TRBJ2-7; maybe TRBD2 (6 bases). The CDR3 has 14 residues. V shed 3 bases and J shed 1 base, with 10 bases lying between them. The V gene's germline CDR1 is MGHRA and CDR2 YSYEKL.

Regarding this clone: This may stem from a read error, because a much larger clone lies one nucleotide away. The chain joins TRBV12-5 to TRBJ2-2, with 10 nucleotides matching TRBD1. From germline, CDR1 is LGHNT and CDR2 FRNRAP. The CDR3 has 21 residues. The junction had 18 bases not matched to a gene; V was cut back by 2 bases and J by 3 bases. CDR3 DNA sequence: TGTGCTAGTGGTTTGCCGAAAGGAGGGGGGGGGACAGGGGCCTACACCGGGGAGCTGTTTTTT. Protein product: CASGLPKGGGGTGAYTGELFF.